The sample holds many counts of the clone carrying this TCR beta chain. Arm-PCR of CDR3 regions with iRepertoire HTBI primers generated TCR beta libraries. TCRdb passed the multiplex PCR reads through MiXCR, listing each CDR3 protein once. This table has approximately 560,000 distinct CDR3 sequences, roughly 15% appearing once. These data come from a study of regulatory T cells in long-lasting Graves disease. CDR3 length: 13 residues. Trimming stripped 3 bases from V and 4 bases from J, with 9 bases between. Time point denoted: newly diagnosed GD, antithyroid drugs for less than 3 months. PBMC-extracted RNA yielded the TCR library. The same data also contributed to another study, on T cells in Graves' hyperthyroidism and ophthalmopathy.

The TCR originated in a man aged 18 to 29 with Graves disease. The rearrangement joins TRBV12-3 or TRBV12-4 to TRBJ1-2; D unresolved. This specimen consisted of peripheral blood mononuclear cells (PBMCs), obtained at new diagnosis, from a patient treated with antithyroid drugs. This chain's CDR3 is CASSLGPTYGYTF. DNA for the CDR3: TGTGCCAGCAGTTTGGGTCCGACCTATGGCTACACCTTC.